The clone carrying this T cell receptor (beta chain) was detected a few times. Its target is unknown. Oncomine TCR Beta short-read sequencing was applied to DNA from cultured CD4+ T cells. Using its own MiXCR run on the PCR reads, TCRdb lists one record per CDR3 protein. The sample carries roughly 16,000 distinct CDR3 sequences, roughly two fifths recorded once. Germline V gene data show CDR1 as LNHDA and CDR2 as SQIVND (reference sequence). Trimming took 4 bases from V and 0 from J, leaving 12 bases between them. This CDR3 region has 15 residues. The treatment: roughly 10-day PBMC culture with coronavirus spike peptide pools or control peptides (ViraFEST assay). This sample is part of a study of vaccination and CD4 T cells after COVID-19. Turning to the study itself: In the convalescent cohort, there were six males and four females, two of them Hispanic. Once diagnosed, patients had post-COVID samples drawn a median approximately 99 days later (range 35 to 161). Overlapping SARS-CoV-2, HCoV-NL63, HCoV-OC43 and HCoV-229E spike peptides were used to stimulate cells. Regarding the study as a whole: Convalescent patient numbers were relatively low, with no early post-infection timepoints.

The sequenced material came from CD4+ T cells from blood, cultured in vitro. This receptor was identified in a human donor who had recovered from COVID-19. The rearrangement joins TRBV19 to TRBJ2-5; D remains unclear. CDR3 nucleotides: TGTGCCAGTAGTACACTGTGGGGAAACCAAGAGACCCAGTACTTC. Translation gives CASSTLWGNQETQYF.